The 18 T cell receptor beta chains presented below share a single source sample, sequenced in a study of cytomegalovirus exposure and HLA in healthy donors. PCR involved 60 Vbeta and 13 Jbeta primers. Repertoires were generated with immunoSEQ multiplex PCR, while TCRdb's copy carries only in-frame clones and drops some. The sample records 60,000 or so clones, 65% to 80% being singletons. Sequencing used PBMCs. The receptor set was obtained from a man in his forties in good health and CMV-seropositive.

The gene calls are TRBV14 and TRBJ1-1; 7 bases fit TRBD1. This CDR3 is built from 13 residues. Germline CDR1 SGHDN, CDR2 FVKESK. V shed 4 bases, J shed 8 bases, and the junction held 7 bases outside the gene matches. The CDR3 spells CASSRGMGQEAFF. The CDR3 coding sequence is TGTGCCAGCAGCCGTGGGATGGGACAGGAAGCTTTCTTT.

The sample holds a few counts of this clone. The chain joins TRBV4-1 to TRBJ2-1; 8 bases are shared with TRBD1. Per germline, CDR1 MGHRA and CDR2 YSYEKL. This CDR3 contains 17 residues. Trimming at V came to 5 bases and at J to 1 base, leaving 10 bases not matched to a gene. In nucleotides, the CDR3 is TGCGCCAGCAGCTCCTCTATGACAGGGGAATCCTACAATGAGCAGTTCTTC. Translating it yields CASSSSMTGESYNEQFF.

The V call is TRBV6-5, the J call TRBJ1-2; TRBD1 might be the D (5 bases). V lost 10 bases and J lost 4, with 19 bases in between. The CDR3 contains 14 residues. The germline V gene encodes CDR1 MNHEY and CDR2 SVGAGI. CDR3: CATNQMSGGYGYTF. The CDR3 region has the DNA TGTGCCACCAATCAAATGTCGGGGGGCTATGGCTACACCTTC.

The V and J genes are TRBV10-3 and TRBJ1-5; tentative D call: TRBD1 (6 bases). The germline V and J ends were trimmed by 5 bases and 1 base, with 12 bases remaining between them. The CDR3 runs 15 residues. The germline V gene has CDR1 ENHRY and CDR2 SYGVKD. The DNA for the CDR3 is TGTGCCATCAGTCCAGGACAGACGAGCAATCAGCCCCAGCATTTT. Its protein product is CAISPGQTSNQPQHF.

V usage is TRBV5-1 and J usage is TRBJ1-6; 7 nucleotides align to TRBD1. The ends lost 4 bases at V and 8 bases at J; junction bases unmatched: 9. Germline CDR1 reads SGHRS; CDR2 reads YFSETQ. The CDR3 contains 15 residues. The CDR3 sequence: CASSPQGGEDSPLHF. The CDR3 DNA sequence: TGCGCCAGCAGCCCCCAAGGGGGCGAGGATTCACCCCTCCACTTT.

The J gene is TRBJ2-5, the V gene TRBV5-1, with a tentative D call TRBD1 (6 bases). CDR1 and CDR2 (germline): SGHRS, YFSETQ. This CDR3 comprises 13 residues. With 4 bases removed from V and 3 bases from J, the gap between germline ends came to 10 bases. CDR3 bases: TGCGCCAGCAGCCCTCGGACAGAAGAGACCCAGTACTTC. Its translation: CASSPRTEETQYF.

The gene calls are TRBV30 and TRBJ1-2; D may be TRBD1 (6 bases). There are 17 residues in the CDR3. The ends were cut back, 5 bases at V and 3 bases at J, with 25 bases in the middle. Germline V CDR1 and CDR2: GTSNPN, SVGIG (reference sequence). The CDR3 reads CAWYTRGRGPSYYGYTF. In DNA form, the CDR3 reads TGTGCCTGGTATACCCGGGGCAGGGGTCCCAGTTACTATGGCTACACCTTC.

The CDR3 protein is CASSPGEEANYGYTF. CDR3 nucleotides: TGTGCCAGCTCACCGGGGGAGGAAGCTAACTATGGCTACACCTTC. This chain links TRBV18 with TRBJ1-2, with a tentative D call TRBD1 (5 bases). This CDR3 has 15 amino acids. The germline CDR1 and CDR2 sequences are KGHSH and LQKENI. Trimming took 3 bases from V and 0 from J, leaving 11 bases between them.

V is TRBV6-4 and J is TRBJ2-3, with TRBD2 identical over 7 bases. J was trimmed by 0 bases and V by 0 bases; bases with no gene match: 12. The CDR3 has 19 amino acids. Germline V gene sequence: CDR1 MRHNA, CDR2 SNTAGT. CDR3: CASSDSVPGLPFSTDTQYF. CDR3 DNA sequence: TGTGCCAGCAGTGACTCGGTTCCGGGACTACCTTTTAGCACAGATACGCAGTATTTT.

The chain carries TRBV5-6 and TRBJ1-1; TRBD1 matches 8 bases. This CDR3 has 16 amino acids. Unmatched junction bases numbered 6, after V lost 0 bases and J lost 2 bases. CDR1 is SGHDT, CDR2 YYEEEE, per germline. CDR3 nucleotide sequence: TGTGCCAGCAGCTTGGGGACAGGGCTTTCTAACACTGAAGCTTTCTTT. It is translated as CASSLGTGLSNTEAFF.

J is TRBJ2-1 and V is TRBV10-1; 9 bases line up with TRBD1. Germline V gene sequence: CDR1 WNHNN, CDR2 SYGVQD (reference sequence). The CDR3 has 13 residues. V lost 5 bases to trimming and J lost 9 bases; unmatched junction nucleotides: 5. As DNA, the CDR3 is TGCGCCAGCAGTAGACAGGGGGAGGGTGAGCAGTTCTTC. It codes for CASSRQGEGEQFF.

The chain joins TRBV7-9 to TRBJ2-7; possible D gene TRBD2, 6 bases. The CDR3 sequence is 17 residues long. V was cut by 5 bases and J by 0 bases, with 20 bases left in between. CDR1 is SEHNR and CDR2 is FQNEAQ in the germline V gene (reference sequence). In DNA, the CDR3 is TGTGCCAGCAGCCCCCCCGGTAGCGGCGCACTCTCCTACGAGCAGTACTTC. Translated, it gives CASSPPGSGALSYEQYF.

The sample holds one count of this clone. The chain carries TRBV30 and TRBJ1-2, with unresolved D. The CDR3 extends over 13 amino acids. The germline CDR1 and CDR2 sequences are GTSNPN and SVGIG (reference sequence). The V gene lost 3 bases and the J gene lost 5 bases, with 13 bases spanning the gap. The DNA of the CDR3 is TGTGCCTGGAGATTGACGGAGAAATATGGCTACACCTTC. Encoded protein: CAWRLTEKYGYTF.

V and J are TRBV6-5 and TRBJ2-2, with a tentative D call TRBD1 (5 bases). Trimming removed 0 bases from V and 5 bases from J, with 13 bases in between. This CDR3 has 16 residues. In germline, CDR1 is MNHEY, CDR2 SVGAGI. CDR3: CASSYSKYRRTGELFF. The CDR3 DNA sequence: TGTGCCAGCAGTTACTCGAAGTACAGGAGAACCGGGGAGCTGTTTTTT.

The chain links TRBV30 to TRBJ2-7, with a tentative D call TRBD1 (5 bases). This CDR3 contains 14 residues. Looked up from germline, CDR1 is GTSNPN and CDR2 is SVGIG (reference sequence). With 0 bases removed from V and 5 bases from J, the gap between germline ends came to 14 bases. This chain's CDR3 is CAWSVGQGNHEQYF. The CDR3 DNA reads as TGTGCCTGGAGTGTGGGGCAGGGTAACCACGAGCAGTACTTC.

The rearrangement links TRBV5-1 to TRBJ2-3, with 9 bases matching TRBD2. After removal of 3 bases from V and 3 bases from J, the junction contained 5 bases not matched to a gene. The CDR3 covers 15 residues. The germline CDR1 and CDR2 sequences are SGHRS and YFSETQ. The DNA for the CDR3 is TGCGCCAGCAGCTCGGGACTAGCAGGGACAGATACGCAGTATTTT. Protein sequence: CASSSGLAGTDTQYF.

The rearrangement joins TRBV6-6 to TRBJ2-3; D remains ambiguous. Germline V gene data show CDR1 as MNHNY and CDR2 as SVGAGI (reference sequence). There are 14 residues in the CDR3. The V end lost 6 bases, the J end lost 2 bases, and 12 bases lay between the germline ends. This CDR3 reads CASRPPSLTDTQYF. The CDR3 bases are TGTGCCAGCAGACCCCCGAGCCTCACAGATACGCAGTATTTT.

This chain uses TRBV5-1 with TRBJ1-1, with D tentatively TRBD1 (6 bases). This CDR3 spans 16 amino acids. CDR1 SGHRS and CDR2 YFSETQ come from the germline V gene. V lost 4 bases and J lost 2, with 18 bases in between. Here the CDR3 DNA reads TGCGCCAGCAGCCCTAGGTGGGGGACAACCAACACTGAAGCTTTCTTT. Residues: CASSPRWGTTNTEAFF.